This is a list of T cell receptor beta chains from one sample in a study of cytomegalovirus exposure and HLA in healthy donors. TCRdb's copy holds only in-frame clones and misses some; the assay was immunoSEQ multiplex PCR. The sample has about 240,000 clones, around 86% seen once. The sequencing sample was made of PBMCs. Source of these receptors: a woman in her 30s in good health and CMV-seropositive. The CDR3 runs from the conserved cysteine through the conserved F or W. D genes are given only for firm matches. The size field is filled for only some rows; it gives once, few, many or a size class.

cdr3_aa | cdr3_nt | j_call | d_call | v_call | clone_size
CASSAQPGGYTF | TGTGCCAGCAGCGCACAGCCAGGGGGCTACACCTTC | TRBJ1-2 | - | TRBV14 | few
CASTVRNTEAFF | TGTGCCAGCACGGTTCGGAACACTGAAGCTTTCTTT | TRBJ1-1 | - | TRBV2 | -
CASSFRGSEQYF | TGTGCCAGCAGCTTTAGGGGGAGCGAGCAGTACTTC | TRBJ2-7 | - | TRBV11-2 | -
CASSPRQGLSSYEQYF | TGTGCCAGCAGCCCCCGTCAGGGCCTGAGCTCCTACGAGCAGTACTTC | TRBJ2-7 | - | TRBV14 | -
CATSRGTGNTEAFF | TGTGCCACCAGCAGAGGTACAGGGAACACTGAAGCTTTCTTT | TRBJ1-1 | - | TRBV15 | -
CASRRKPRDRGAGQETQYF | TGTGCCAGCAGACGAAAACCACGGGACAGGGGAGCGGGTCAAGAGACCCAGTACTTC | TRBJ2-5 | TRBD1 | TRBV5-4 | -
CASIPSGGYFEAFF | TGCGCCAGCATCCCCTCGGGGGGCTATTTTGAAGCTTTCTTT | TRBJ1-1 | - | TRBV5-1 | -
CASSLIPPTERGPATNEKLFF | TGTGCCAGCAGCTTAATCCCGCCGACAGAGCGGGGCCCTGCAACTAATGAAAAACTGTTTTTT | TRBJ1-4 | - | TRBV7-6 | -
CASSFVAVGDRGLTEAFF | TGTGCCAGCAGCTTCGTCGCGGTCGGGGACAGGGGGCTTACTGAAGCTTTCTTT | TRBJ1-1 | TRBD1 | TRBV5-6 | once
CASGLSEVYEQYF | TGTGCTAGTGGGCTATCCGAGGTCTACGAGCAGTACTTC | TRBJ2-7 | - | TRBV12-5 | -
CASSTIAASTDTQYF | TGTGCCAGCAGCACAATAGCGGCTAGCACAGATACGCAGTATTTT | TRBJ2-3 | - | TRBV6-4 | -
CASSLVPQTGGNEQYF | TGTGCCAGCAGCTTAGTTCCCCAAACAGGGGGCAATGAGCAGTACTTC | TRBJ2-7 | TRBD1 | TRBV7-9 | -
CASSVGAGTDTQYF | TGTGCCAGCAGCGTAGGGGCAGGCACAGATACGCAGTATTTT | TRBJ2-3 | - | TRBV9 | -
CASSREDRVWTGELFF | TGTGCCAGCAGCCGGGAGGACAGGGTGTGGACCGGGGAGCTGTTTTTT | TRBJ2-2 | - | TRBV7-2 | -
CASSLRVAGEETQYF | TGCGCCAGCAGCTTGAGGGTAGCGGGCGAGGAGACCCAGTACTTC | TRBJ2-5 | TRBD2 | TRBV5-1 | -
CASSVGEGAGPQHF | TGTGCCAGCAGCGTAGGAGAGGGGGCAGGGCCCCAGCATTTT | TRBJ1-5 | TRBD1 | TRBV9 | -
CASSLTIHEQFF | TGTGCCAGCAGTCTCACAATCCATGAGCAGTTCTTC | TRBJ2-1 | - | TRBV14 | -
CASSGQGRGYTF | TGTGCCAGCAGCGGACAGGGGAGAGGCTACACCTTC | TRBJ1-2 | TRBD1 | TRBV7-2 | -
CASSEPMDRGVESTEAFF | TGTGCCAGCAGTGAACCCATGGACAGGGGAGTCGAGAGCACTGAAGCTTTCTTT | TRBJ1-1 | TRBD1 | TRBV2 | -
CASTLQGQYGTEAFF | TGTGCCAGCACTCTACAGGGGCAATACGGCACTGAAGCTTTCTTT | TRBJ1-1 | TRBD1 | TRBV6-5 | -
CASSPWFGGYEQYF | TGCGCCAGCAGCCCTTGGTTCGGGGGCTACGAGCAGTACTTC | TRBJ2-7 | - | TRBV4-1 | few
CASSTGTGVQNIQYF | TGTGCCAGCAGTACCGGGACAGGGGTCCAAAACATTCAGTACTTC | TRBJ2-4 | TRBD1 | TRBV5-4 | -
CSGRQGPDTQYF | TGCAGCGGTAGACAGGGACCAGATACGCAGTATTTT | TRBJ2-3 | TRBD1 | TRBV29-1 | few
CASSWRDEKLFF | TGTGCCAGCAGTTGGCGGGATGAAAAACTGTTTTTT | TRBJ1-4 | - | TRBV28 | -
CSVEVGLYNEQFF | TGCAGCGTTGAAGTGGGACTCTACAATGAGCAGTTCTTC | TRBJ2-1 | - | TRBV29-1 | -
CASSVGQQNEQYF | TGCGCCAGCAGCGTGGGACAGCAAAACGAGCAGTACTTC | TRBJ2-7 | TRBD1 | TRBV5-1 | -
CAWSRSAGTSYEQYF | TGTGCCTGGAGTAGGTCAGCCGGGACTAGCTACGAGCAGTACTTC | TRBJ2-7 | TRBD2 | TRBV30 | -
CASSIITGTGEETQYF | TGTGCCAGCAGCATCATCACCGGGACAGGGGAAGAGACCCAGTACTTC | TRBJ2-5 | TRBD1 | TRBV7-9 | once
CAPRDSSYEQYF | TGTGCCCCCCGGGACTCGTCGTACGAGCAGTACTTC | TRBJ2-7 | - | TRBV2 | -
CASSPGTYSYNEQFF | TGTGCCAGCAGTCCCGGGACATACTCCTACAATGAGCAGTTCTTC | TRBJ2-1 | - | TRBV28 | -
CASSGLANLLSTDTQYF | TGTGCCAGTAGTGGACTGGCGAACCTACTTAGCACAGATACGCAGTATTTT | TRBJ2-3 | - | TRBV19 | -
CASSQGRGVEKLFF | TGCGCCAGCAGCCAAGGAAGGGGCGTCGAAAAACTGTTTTTT | TRBJ1-4 | - | TRBV4-1 | -
CASSKVGGFNTYEQYF | TGTGCCAGCAGCAAAGTAGGGGGCTTTAATACCTACGAGCAGTACTTC | TRBJ2-7 | - | TRBV21-1 | -